These 15 T cell receptor beta chains came from one sample sequenced in a study of beta chain features in type 1 diabetes. Findings of the study overall: Shortening that was moderate but significant affected the TCRB CDR3s of Type 1 diabetes patients in all four CD4+ subsets.

Reverse transcribing all isolated RNA meant expressed TCRB transcripts were sequenced. Sequencing was performed with immunoSEQ multiplex PCR; in TCRdb, only in-frame clones are kept and a portion is missing. The sample carries some 150,000 clones, about 12% recorded once. The antigens for these receptors are not known. The sample consisted of central memory CD4+ T cells from blood. These receptors originate from a man younger than 30 with type 1 diabetes.

This clone was detected many times. The rearrangement links TRBV10-3 to TRBJ1-2; 9 nucleotides line up with TRBD1. V shed 9 bases, J shed 6 bases, and the junction held 11 bases outside the gene matches. The CDR3 extends over 14 amino acids. Germline CDR1 reads ENHRY; CDR2 reads SYGVKD. CDR3 amino acids: CAIQSGQGKNGYTF. The CDR3 DNA sequence: TGTGCCATTCAATCTGGACAGGGGAAGAATGGCTACACCTTC.

The genes are TRBV10-3 and TRBJ2-7; 7 bases match TRBD1. CDR3 length: 16 amino acids. Unmatched junction bases numbered 12, after V lost 0 bases and J lost 7 bases. Germline CDR1 ENHRY, CDR2 SYGVKD. CDR3 in DNA: TGTGCCATCAGTGAGTCTGGGACAGCAATTAAGCAGGAGCAGTACTTC. Translating gives CAISESGTAIKQEQYF.

This chain uses TRBV10-3 with TRBJ1-1; maybe TRBD1 (6 bases). The V gene lost 7 bases and the J gene lost 0 bases, with 12 bases spanning the gap. Germline-derived CDR1 and CDR2 are ENHRY and SYGVKD. The CDR3 covers 14 residues. The CDR3 here is CAITQDSLNTEAFF. In nucleotides, the CDR3 is TGTGCCATCACCCAGGACAGTTTGAACACTGAAGCTTTCTTT.

This chain links TRBV6-5 with TRBJ2-7, with D perhaps TRBD1 or TRBD2 (5 bases each). Trimming left V 5 bases short and J 7 bases short, with 12 bases between. Germline V gene sequence: CDR1 MNHEY, CDR2 SVGAGI. The CDR3 runs 12 residues. CDR3 residues: CASSNRDVEQYF. The CDR3 DNA is TGTGCCAGCAGTAACCGGGACGTGGAGCAGTACTTC.

The V and J genes are TRBV29-1 and TRBJ1-1; D gene ambiguous. This CDR3 is built from 13 residues. V gave up 8 bases and J gave up 1 base, with 14 bases separating them. CDR1 SQVTM and CDR2 ANQGSEA come from the germline V gene. Here the CDR3 DNA reads TGCAGCTCCTTGACTGGAACGAACACTGAAGCTTTCTTT. This gives the protein CSSLTGTNTEAFF.

This clone has a handful of counts. This chain uses TRBV9 with TRBJ1-1; D uncertain. V was shortened by 4 bases and J by 3 bases, with 7 bases between the two germline ends. This CDR3 is 12 amino acids long. Germline V gene lookup returns CDR1 SGDLS and CDR2 YYNGEE. In nucleotides, the CDR3 is TGTGCCAGCAGCCGGAGGGACACTGAAGCTTTCTTT. Amino acids: CASSRRDTEAFF.

This clone has more than one count but fewer than ten. The chain uses TRBV29-1 and TRBJ1-2; maybe TRBD1 (6 bases). The CDR3 extends over 17 amino acids. Trimming cost V 2 bases and J 0 bases, with 19 bases left between them. Germline lookup yields CDR1 SQVTM and CDR2 ANQGSEA. CDR3 loop: CSVETVKNDRSNYGYTF. CDR3 DNA: TGCAGCGTTGAAACCGTAAAGAATGACAGGTCTAACTATGGCTACACCTTC.

In its sample, this clone was seen a few times. The chain uses TRBV27 and TRBJ2-3, with D maybe TRBD2 (7 bases). The CDR3 contains 14 residues. Germline V gives CDR1 MNHEY, CDR2 SMNVEV (reference sequence). The germline V and J ends were trimmed by 7 bases and 2 bases, with 13 bases remaining between them. CDR3 nucleotide sequence: TGTGCCAGCACTAGGCGGGGGCACACAGATACGCAGTATTTT. Protein: CASTRRGHTDTQYF.

The CDR3 region has the DNA TGTGCCAGCCTCCGGTCTGGGGCCAACGTCCTGACTTTC. It codes for CASLRSGANVLTF. The V call is TRBV2, the J call TRBJ2-6; D gene ambiguous. V was pared by 8 bases and J by 1 base, with 6 bases between. Germline CDR1 SNHLY, CDR2 FYNNEI. This CDR3 has 13 residues.

This clone was counted many times. Other DNA variants within this sample encode the same CDR3. In nucleotides, the CDR3 is TGTGCCAGCAGCTTAGGGCAGGGAGCTGGCTACACCTTC. Residues: CASSLGQGAGYTF. The chain carries TRBV11-2 and TRBJ1-2; TRBD1 is a possible D gene (5 bases). Germline V CDR1 and CDR2: SGHAT, FQNNGV. CDR3 length: 13 residues. V lost 1 base and J lost 7, with 10 bases in between.

This chain links TRBV19 with TRBJ2-5, with D possibly being TRBD1 (5 bases). V lost 4 bases and J 2 bases, leaving 5 bases between the germline ends. The CDR3 is made up of 12 amino acids. Germline V gene sequence: CDR1 LNHDA, CDR2 SQIVND (reference sequence). CDR3 amino acids: CASSKGQETQYF. As DNA, the CDR3 is TGTGCCAGTAGTAAGGGGCAAGAGACCCAGTACTTC.

The V gene is TRBV19, the J gene TRBJ2-7, with 9 bases identical to TRBD1. Germline CDR1 reads LNHDA; CDR2 reads SQIVND (reference sequence). This CDR3 is built from 13 residues. Unmatched junction bases numbered 11, after V lost 10 bases and J lost 7 bases. The CDR3 protein is CATRDREAAEQYF. The CDR3 DNA is TGTGCCACCCGGGACAGGGAGGCGGCGGAGCAGTACTTC.

This clone has just a few counts. The rearrangement joins TRBV29-1 to TRBJ2-1, with TRBD2 matching 7 bases. CDR3 size: 13 residues. Germline V gives CDR1 SQVTM, CDR2 ANQGSEA. Germline trimming cut 7 bases from V and 0 bases from J; bases unmatched to any gene: 3. As DNA, the CDR3 is TGCAGCGCGGCGGGAGTCTCCTACAATGAGCAGTTCTTC. It yields the protein CSAAGVSYNEQFF.

This clone has only a few counts. J is TRBJ2-1 and V is TRBV11-3, with 9 bases lining up with TRBD1. Unmatched junction bases numbered 12, after V lost 4 bases and J lost 8 bases. Germline CDR1 SGHNT, CDR2 YENEEA. The CDR3 has 16 amino acids. The CDR3 DNA reads as TGTGCCAGCAGCTCGGGGACAGGGATCGTGGTGGATGAGCAGTTCTTC. The encoded protein is CASSSGTGIVVDEQFF.

The table lists this clone with a count of one. The rearrangement uses TRBV6-1 and TRBJ1-1; 7 bases are shared with TRBD1. The germline gives CDR1 MNHNS, CDR2 SASEGT. This CDR3 is built from 13 residues. V was clipped by 7 bases and J by 1 base; unmatched bases: 3. The CDR3 bases are TGTGCCAGCACTAGACAGGGGAACACTGAAGCTTTCTTT. Translation: CASTRQGNTEAFF.